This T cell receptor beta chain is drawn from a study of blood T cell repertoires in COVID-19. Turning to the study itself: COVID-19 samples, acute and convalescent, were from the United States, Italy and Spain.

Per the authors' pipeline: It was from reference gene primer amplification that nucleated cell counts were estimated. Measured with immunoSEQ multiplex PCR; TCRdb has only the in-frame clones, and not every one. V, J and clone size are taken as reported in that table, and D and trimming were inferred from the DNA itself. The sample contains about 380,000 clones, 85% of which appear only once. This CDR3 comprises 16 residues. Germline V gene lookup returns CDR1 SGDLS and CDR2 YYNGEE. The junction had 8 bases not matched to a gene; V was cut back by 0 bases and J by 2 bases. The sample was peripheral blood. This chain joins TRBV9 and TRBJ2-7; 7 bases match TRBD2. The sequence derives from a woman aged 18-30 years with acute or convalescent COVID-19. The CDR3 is CASSVGSGEGAYEQYF. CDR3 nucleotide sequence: TGTGCCAGCAGCGTAGGGTCCGGGGAGGGAGCCTACGAGCAGTACTTC. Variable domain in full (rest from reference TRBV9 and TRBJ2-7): DSGVTQTPKHLITATGQRVTLRCSPRSGDLSVYWYQQSLDQGLQFLIQYYNGEERAKGNILERFSAQQFPDLHSELNLSSLELGDSALYFCASSVGSGEGAYEQYFGPGTRLTVT.